Each of the 16 T cell receptor beta chains below was sequenced from the same sample in a study of T-cell memory formation after mild COVID-19. A single record per CDR3 protein comes from TCRdb applying MiXCR to the 5' RACE reads. The sample carries about 150,000 distinct CDR3 sequences, about a third recorded once. Material for sequencing was PBMCs or a T cell subset sorted from them (not recorded which). The source is an adult woman who had mild COVID-19 (a few samples of this study predate the infection). Cell type and time point are not known.

This clonotype occurred a few times. This chain links TRBV11-3 with TRBJ1-5; 9 bases are shared with TRBD1. CDR1 is SGHNT and CDR2 is YENEEA in the germline V gene. This CDR3 has 19 amino acids. Unmatched junction bases numbered 13, after V lost 3 bases and J lost 1 base. CDR3 amino acids: CASSFDAGTGLRSNQPQHF. CDR3 sequence (DNA): TGTGCCAGCAGCTTTGATGCCGGGACAGGGTTGCGGAGCAATCAGCCCCAGCATTTT.

This clonotype was counted between two and nine times. V gene TRBV27 combines with J gene TRBJ1-4; perhaps TRBD1 as D (5 bases). CDR1 is MNHEY and CDR2 is SMNVEV in the germline V gene (reference sequence). The V end lost 5 bases, the J end lost 6 bases, and 16 bases lay between the germline ends. This CDR3 has 15 residues. CDR3 amino acids: CASSPQEGEDEKLFF. The CDR3 DNA is TGTGCCAGCAGTCCACAAGAAGGGGAAGATGAAAAACTGTTTTTT.

Only a few counts were recorded for this clonotype. The rearrangement joins TRBV5-1 to TRBJ2-3, with TRBD1 matching 8 bases. The CDR3 totals 20 residues. V lost 0 bases and J lost 1; bases outside the gene matches: 16. Germline CDR1 reads SGHRS; CDR2 reads YFSETQ. CDR3 residues: CASSLAGVPAGGWGTDTQYF. Written as DNA, the CDR3 is TGCGCCAGCAGCTTGGCAGGGGTCCCGGCAGGGGGCTGGGGCACAGATACGCAGTATTTT. Full variable domain (rest looked up from reference TRBV5-1 and TRBJ2-3): KAGVTQTPRYLIKTRGQQVTLSCSPISGHRSVSWYQQTPGQGLQFLFEYFSETQRNKGNFPGRFSGRQFSNSRSEMNVSTLELGDSALYLCASSLAGVPAGGWGTDTQYFGPGTRLTVL.

This clonotype was detected once. The V gene is TRBV6-5, the J gene TRBJ1-5; D is unresolved. The germline V and J ends were trimmed by 0 bases and 4 bases, with 7 bases remaining between them. Germline V lookup: CDR1 MNHEY, CDR2 SVGAGI. This CDR3 region has 14 residues. The CDR3 DNA follows: TGTGCCAGCAGTTACTCACCGGTTAATCAGCCCCAGCATTTT. Translated: CASSYSPVNQPQHF.

This clonotype was seen only a few times. The chain has TRBV12-3 or TRBV12-4 and TRBJ1-1, with D tentatively TRBD1 (5 bases). The CDR3 length is 12 residues. Trimming took 5 bases from V and 7 from J, leaving 11 bases between them. For the CDR3, the DNA is TGTGCCAGCAGTCGGGGGAGGGTTGAAGCTTTCTTT. This codes for CASSRGRVEAFF.

This clonotype appeared a few times. Here the CDR3 DNA reads TGTGCCAGCAGCGCAATCAAGAACACTGAAGCTTTCTTT. This sequence encodes CASSAIKNTEAFF. The chain has TRBV7-9 and TRBJ1-1; D not certain. This CDR3 is 13 amino acids long. V was cut by 5 bases and J by 1 base, with 8 bases left in between. Looked up from germline, CDR1 is SEHNR and CDR2 is FQNEAQ (reference sequence).

This clonotype turned up a few times. The chain combines TRBV20-1 with TRBJ2-2, with D perhaps matching TRBD1 or TRBD2 (6 bases each). Germline loops: CDR1 DFQATT, CDR2 SNEGSKA (reference sequence). The CDR3 is 14 amino acids. With 3 bases removed from V and 0 bases from J, the gap between germline ends came to 8 bases. The DNA for the CDR3 is TGCAGTGCTAGCGGGGGCGCGAACACCGGGGAGCTGTTTTTT. It specifies CSASGGANTGELFF.

This rearrangement joins TRBV20-1 to TRBJ1-5, with 7 bases identical to TRBD1. Trimming removed 0 bases from V and 5 bases from J; junction bases left unmatched: 13. CDR3 length: 17 amino acids. Germline assignment: CDR1 DFQATT and CDR2 SNEGSKA (reference sequence). Written as DNA, the CDR3 is TGCAGTGCTAGAGACGAACAGGGGAAGGGGGCCGATCAGCCCCAGCATTTT. It is translated as CSARDEQGKGADQPQHF.

The rearrangement uses TRBV7-9 and TRBJ2-4; D possibly corresponds to TRBD2 (5 bases). Trimming left V 0 bases short and J 1 base short, with 13 bases between. The CDR3 runs to 17 residues. Per germline, CDR1 SEHNR and CDR2 FQNEAQ (reference sequence). The DNA for the CDR3 is TGTGCCAGCAGCTTAGCCTATGAGAGGGATGCCAAAAACATTCAGTACTTC. Encoded protein: CASSLAYERDAKNIQYF.

The rearrangement links TRBV2 to TRBJ2-1; TRBD2 agrees at 13 bases. CDR1 and CDR2 (germline): SNHLY, FYNNEI. The CDR3 consists of 16 residues. Trimming took 6 bases from V and 3 from J; bases not matched to a gene: 5. CDR3 residues: CASRGLAGLNYNEQFF. CDR3 sequence (DNA): TGTGCCAGCAGGGGACTAGCGGGGTTGAACTACAATGAGCAGTTCTTC.

This clonotype was observed a handful of times. V gene TRBV4-1 combines with J gene TRBJ2-1, with 9 bases lining up with TRBD1. Germline assignment: CDR1 MGHRA and CDR2 YSYEKL. The CDR3 spans 12 residues. Trimming cost V 2 bases and J 14 bases; bases outside gene matches: 4. This CDR3 reads CASSQTGGPKFF. DNA of the CDR3: TGCGCCAGCAGCCAAACAGGGGGCCCGAAGTTCTTC.

This clonotype was counted only a few times. The chain links TRBV7-2 to TRBJ2-5, with D possibly TRBD2 on 5 matching bases. CDR1 is SGHTA and CDR2 is FQGNSA in the germline V gene. This CDR3 comprises 14 residues. Trimming took off 4 bases at V and 5 bases at J, with 14 bases between the two ends. The CDR3 nucleotides are TGTGCCAGCAGCTACATGGGGAGTGGCGAGACCCAGTACTTC. It translates to CASSYMGSGETQYF.

The chain joins TRBV5-1 to TRBJ2-7, with 8 bases that match TRBD2. Germline V lookup: CDR1 SGHRS, CDR2 YFSETQ. This CDR3 has 17 amino acids. With 4 bases clipped from V and 2 bases from J, the junction kept 14 bases outside the gene matches. This chain's CDR3 is CASSLGHAGGSTYEQYF. As DNA, the CDR3 is TGCGCCAGCAGCCTAGGACACGCGGGGGGCTCCACCTACGAGCAGTACTTC.

The gene calls are TRBV4-2 and TRBJ1-1; D remains unclear. The CDR3 sequence is 14 residues long. Trimming pared 4 bases from V and 4 bases from J, leaving 13 bases between. In germline, CDR1 is LGHNA, CDR2 YNFKEQ. DNA of the CDR3: TGTGCCAGCAGCCTTGAACTGGAGGGCACTGAAGCTTTCTTT. It translates to CASSLELEGTEAFF.

This clonotype was counted a few times. The V gene is TRBV6-1, the J gene TRBJ2-3, with 8 bases aligning to TRBD2. V was clipped by 4 bases and J by 4 bases; unmatched bases: 4. The length of the CDR3 is 14 residues. Germline-derived CDR1 and CDR2 are MNHNS and SASEGT. CDR3 coding DNA: TGTGCCAGCAGTGTCGGGGGGGCTCCAGATACGCAGTATTTT. Protein product: CASSVGGAPDTQYF.

The V call is TRBV30, the J call TRBJ2-2; the match to TRBD1 covers 7 bases. Germline CDR1 reads GTSNPN; CDR2 reads SVGIG (reference sequence). V lost 1 base to trimming and J lost 5 bases; unmatched junction nucleotides: 1. The CDR3 is 13 residues long. In DNA, the CDR3 is TGTGCCTGGAGTGGACAGGGAACCGGGGAGCTGTTTTTT. Encoded protein: CAWSGQGTGELFF.